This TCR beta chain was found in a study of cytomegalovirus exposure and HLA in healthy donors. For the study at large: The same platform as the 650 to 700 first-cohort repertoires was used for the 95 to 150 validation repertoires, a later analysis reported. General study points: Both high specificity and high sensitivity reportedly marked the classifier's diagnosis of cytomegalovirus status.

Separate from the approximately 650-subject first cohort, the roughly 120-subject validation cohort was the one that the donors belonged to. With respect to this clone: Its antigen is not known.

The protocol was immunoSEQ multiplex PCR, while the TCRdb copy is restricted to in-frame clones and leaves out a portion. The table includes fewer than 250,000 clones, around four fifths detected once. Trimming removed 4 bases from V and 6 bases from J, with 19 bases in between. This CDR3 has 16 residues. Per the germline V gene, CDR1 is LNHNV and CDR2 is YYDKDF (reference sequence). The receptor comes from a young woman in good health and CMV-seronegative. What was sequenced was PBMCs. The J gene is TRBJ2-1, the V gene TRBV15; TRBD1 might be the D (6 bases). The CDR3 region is CATSIRRTVVINEQFF. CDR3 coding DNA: TGTGCCACCAGCATCCGGAGGACAGTCGTTATCAATGAGCAGTTCTTC.